This entry concerns a single T cell receptor (beta chain). Germline V CDR1 and CDR2: MNHEY, SVGAGI. The CDR3 is 14 residues long. Trimming left V 4 bases short and J 11 bases short, with 19 bases between. Libraries were prepared by immunoSEQ multiplex PCR; TCRdb keeps only in-frame clonotypes and omits some of them. The data hold tens of thousands of clones, with approximately 84% observed a single time. This entry is derived from a study of blood T cell repertoires in COVID-19. Overall study context: Acute-phase and convalescent COVID-19 samples originated in the United States, Italy and Spain.

This chain uses TRBV6-5 with TRBJ2-3, with D possibly being TRBD2 (5 bases). Sequenced material: peripheral blood. The clonotype originates from a man aged 45-60 years with active COVID-19. In DNA, the CDR3 is TGTGCCAGCAGTTTCCGACTATCCCACAATATGCAGTATTTT. Encoded protein: CASSFRLSHNMQYF.